The 23 T cell receptor beta chains below were found in one sample sequenced in a study of cytomegalovirus exposure and HLA in healthy donors. In the PCR, 60 Vbeta and 13 Jbeta primers were used. The protocol was immunoSEQ multiplex PCR, while the TCRdb copy is restricted to in-frame clones and leaves out a portion. The sample carries more than 150,000 clones, less than 90% recorded once. Source material: PBMCs. These receptors all come from a boy aged 2 to 10 in good health and CMV-seronegative.

This chain joins TRBV4-1 and TRBJ2-1; 11 nucleotides align to TRBD2. Trimming at V came to 2 bases and at J to 4 bases, leaving 7 bases not matched to a gene. From germline, CDR1 is MGHRA and CDR2 YSYEKL. The length of the CDR3 is 17 residues. CDR3: CASSQTPGTSGYNEQFF. The DNA of the CDR3 is TGCGCCAGCAGCCAAACTCCCGGGACTAGCGGTTACAATGAGCAGTTCTTC.

J is TRBJ2-1 and V is TRBV5-1; the match to TRBD1 covers 9 bases. CDR3 size: 15 residues. V was clipped by 1 base and J by 4 bases; unmatched bases: 3. Germline V gene sequence: CDR1 SGHRS, CDR2 YFSETQ. The CDR3, as DNA: TGCGCCAGCAGCTTGAGGACAGGGGTATACAATGAGCAGTTCTTC. The encoded protein is CASSLRTGVYNEQFF.

The CDR3 coding sequence is TGTGCCAGCAGCACCAATGGGGGCGTGGGCGAGCAGTACTTC. Protein product: CASSTNGGVGEQYF. The chain uses TRBV5-4 and TRBJ2-7; D is possibly TRBD1 (6 bases). Looked up from germline, CDR1 is SGHNT and CDR2 is YYREEE (reference sequence). Deletions cut 4 bases from V and 6 bases from J, with 17 bases between. There are 14 residues in the CDR3.

The chain uses TRBV7-9 and TRBJ1-2; unclear D gene. V gave up 6 bases and J gave up 1 base, with 12 bases separating them. The CDR3 covers 14 residues. Germline V CDR1 and CDR2: SEHNR, FQNEAQ (reference sequence). The CDR3: CASSKLVRNYGYTF. CDR3 in DNA: TGTGCCAGCAGTAAACTAGTGCGTAACTATGGCTACACCTTC. Full variable domain (outside the CDR3, taken from reference TRBV7-9 and TRBJ1-2): DTGVSQNPRHKITKRGQNVTFRCDPISEHNRLYWYRQTLGQGPEFLTYFQNEAQLEKSRLLSDRFSAERPKGSFSTLEIQRTEQGDSAMYLCASSKLVRNYGYTFGSGTRLTVV.

The rearrangement joins TRBV19 to TRBJ1-5, with D perhaps matching TRBD1 (6 bases). V lost 6 bases and J lost 6, with 15 bases in between. Per the germline V gene, CDR1 is LNHDA and CDR2 is SQIVND (reference sequence). The CDR3 runs to 14 residues. CDR3 residues: CASRQTGVPQPQHF. DNA for the CDR3: TGTGCCAGTAGACAGACAGGCGTTCCTCAGCCCCAGCATTTT.

This chain links TRBV10-3 with TRBJ2-1, with 9 bases identical to TRBD2. Germline CDR1 ENHRY, CDR2 SYGVKD. The CDR3 has 16 amino acids. V was pared by 7 bases and J by 5 bases, with 12 bases of the junction left unmatched. Written as DNA, the CDR3 is TGTGCCATCACCCCGGGTAGCGGGAGTCGAAACAATGAGCAGTTCTTC. Its translation is CAITPGSGSRNNEQFF.

The chain combines TRBV4-2 with TRBJ1-3, with D possibly TRBD1 on 5 matching bases. The CDR3 totals 16 residues. Trimming removed 1 base at V and 3 bases at J, with 13 bases between. CDR1 is LGHNA, CDR2 YNFKEQ, per germline. This chain's CDR3 is CASSQGFRAVGNTIYF. Written as DNA, the CDR3 is TGTGCCAGCAGCCAAGGCTTCAGGGCGGTTGGAAACACCATATATTTT.

In DNA, the CDR3 is TGTGCCAGCATCGGGATGCTGCGGGAGACCTACGAGCAGTACTTC. Translated: CASIGMLRETYEQYF. This rearrangement joins TRBV6-6 to TRBJ2-7, with 7 bases that match TRBD2. Trimming took 7 bases from V and 2 from J; bases not matched to a gene: 11. The CDR3 is made up of 15 amino acids. Germline loops: CDR1 MNHNY, CDR2 SVGAGI (reference sequence).

The chain recombines TRBV18 with TRBJ2-7; D might be TRBD2 (6 bases). CDR3 size: 18 residues. Germline lookup yields CDR1 KGHSH and CDR2 LQKENI. V shed 3 bases and J shed 2 bases, with 23 bases lying between them. As DNA, the CDR3 is TGTGCCAGCTCACCCGGAGGGGTTGACCGCCCAGTTCCCTACGAGCAGTACTTC. It specifies CASSPGGVDRPVPYEQYF.

The chain couples TRBV29-1 to TRBJ2-7; possibly TRBD1 for D (5 bases). V was shortened by 6 bases and J by 6 bases, with 27 bases between the two germline ends. Germline values: CDR1 SQVTM, CDR2 ANQGSEA. The CDR3 has 16 amino acids. CDR3 nucleotide sequence: TGCAGCGTACAGAACCCCACAGGCCGGTATTTAGGCGAGCAGTACTTC. Its protein is CSVQNPTGRYLGEQYF.

The V call is TRBV5-1, the J call TRBJ2-1; the match to TRBD2 covers 12 bases. Trimming removed 4 bases from V and 7 bases from J; junction bases left unmatched: 9. Germline CDR1 and CDR2: SGHRS and YFSETQ. CDR3 length: 16 amino acids. Here the CDR3 reads CASSRPTSGRGNEQFF. Written as DNA, the CDR3 is TGCGCCAGCAGCAGACCGACTAGCGGGAGAGGGAATGAGCAGTTCTTC.

The CDR3 loop is CASSVVAGDTYEQYF. The CDR3 coding sequence is TGTGCCAGCAGCGTTGTAGCGGGAGATACCTACGAGCAGTACTTC. This sequence joins TRBV9 and TRBJ2-7; 9 bases map to TRBD2. Germline CDR1 and CDR2: SGDLS and YYNGEE. The CDR3 loop spans 15 amino acids. V lost 2 bases and J lost 2; bases outside the gene matches: 5. The complete variable domain, with remaining parts taken from reference TRBV9 and TRBJ2-7, reads DSGVTQTPKHLITATGQRVTLRCSPRSGDLSVYWYQQSLDQGLQFLIQYYNGEERAKGNILERFSAQQFPDLHSELNLSSLELGDSALYFCASSVVAGDTYEQYFGPGTRLTVT.

V usage is TRBV7-9 and J usage is TRBJ2-3; perhaps TRBD2 as D (5 bases). The CDR3 consists of 12 residues. Per germline, CDR1 SEHNR and CDR2 FQNEAQ (reference sequence). V was trimmed by 0 bases and J by 8 bases, leaving 6 bases between them. The CDR3 nucleotides are TGTGCCAGCAGCTTAGCGGGAGCTACGCAGTATTTT. It specifies CASSLAGATQYF.

The V gene is TRBV19, the J gene TRBJ2-7, with D perhaps TRBD1 (7 bases). CDR3 size: 14 residues. V was shortened by 5 bases and J by 2 bases, with 13 bases between the two germline ends. Germline CDR1 is LNHDA and CDR2 is SQIVND (reference sequence). CDR3 coding DNA: TGTGCCAGTAGTCTACAGGGGAGGACCTACGAGCAGTACTTC. Translating gives CASSLQGRTYEQYF.

The chain uses TRBV7-9 and TRBJ2-7, with 7 bases that match TRBD2. Germline CDR1 is SEHNR and CDR2 is FQNEAQ (reference sequence). V lost 5 bases to trimming and J lost 3 bases; unmatched junction nucleotides: 10. This CDR3 comprises 15 residues. The CDR3 loop reads CASSIWGGGSYEQYF. The DNA of the CDR3 is TGTGCCAGCAGCATATGGGGTGGCGGGAGCTACGAGCAGTACTTC.

The chain uses TRBV5-1 and TRBJ2-3, with D tentatively TRBD1 (5 bases). Trimming stripped 1 base from V and 0 bases from J, with 9 bases between. Germline V CDR1 and CDR2: SGHRS, YFSETQ. There are 15 residues in the CDR3. CDR3 nucleotides: TGCGCCAGCAGCTTGAGACAGACTAGCACAGATACGCAGTATTTT. Amino acid sequence: CASSLRQTSTDTQYF.

The chain has TRBV10-1 and TRBJ2-3; the D gene is possibly TRBD2 (6 bases). V gave up 7 bases and J gave up 3 bases, with 17 bases separating them. The CDR3 spans 15 residues. CDR1 is WNHNN, CDR2 SYGVQD, per germline (reference sequence). The CDR3 sequence: CASIQEGVMTDTQYF. CDR3 sequence (DNA): TGCGCCAGCATCCAGGAGGGAGTTATGACAGATACGCAGTATTTT.

V is TRBV10-2 and J is TRBJ2-2; a possible D gene is TRBD2 (5 bases). Germline V gives CDR1 WSHSY, CDR2 SAAADI. Trimming shortened V by 8 bases and J by 6 bases, and 16 bases separated the two germline ends. This CDR3 is built from 14 residues. The CDR3 bases are TGCGCCAGCCTCCTACCCGGGGTGGCCGGGGAGCTGTTTTTT. Translation: CASLLPGVAGELFF.

This clone was counted a few times. The chain couples TRBV11-3 to TRBJ2-7; a weak D match, TRBD1 (5 bases). The CDR3 extends over 12 amino acids. Trimming removed 9 bases at V and 6 bases at J, with 15 bases between. Per germline, CDR1 SGHNT and CDR2 YENEEA. CDR3 in amino acids: CASLIIGAEQYF. The CDR3 DNA is TGTGCCAGTCTTATTATTGGGGCCGAGCAGTACTTC.

The chain couples TRBV5-4 to TRBJ1-2, with a possible D match to TRBD1 (5 bases). Germline V gives CDR1 SGHNT, CDR2 YYREEE (reference sequence). The CDR3 has 15 residues. The V end was cut by 4 bases, the J end by 4 bases, with 17 bases between. The CDR3 reads CASSPPMGPRYGYTF. The CDR3 nucleotides read TGTGCCAGCAGCCCCCCAATGGGGCCTCGCTATGGCTACACCTTC. Variable domain in full (rest from reference TRBV5-4 and TRBJ1-2): ETGVTQSPTHLIKTRGQQVTLRCSSQSGHNTVSWYQQALGQGPQFIFQYYREEENGRGNFPPRFSGLQFPNYSSELNVNALELDDSALYLCASSPPMGPRYGYTFGSGTRLTVV.

The J gene is TRBJ2-1, the V gene TRBV6-5; the match to TRBD2 covers 13 bases. Trimming took 2 bases from V and 4 from J; bases not matched to a gene: 2. Germline CDR1 and CDR2: MNHEY and SVGAGI. This CDR3 comprises 16 residues. In nucleotides, the CDR3 is TGTGCCAGCAGTTACCTGGGACTAGCGGGGTACAATGAGCAGTTCTTC. This codes for CASSYLGLAGYNEQFF.

The rearrangement uses TRBV29-1 and TRBJ1-2; 7 bases map to TRBD1. CDR1 SQVTM and CDR2 ANQGSEA come from the germline V gene. The CDR3 is 12 residues long. Trimming removed 5 bases from V and 4 bases from J; junction bases left unmatched: 4. CDR3 nucleotides: TGCAGCGTTAGACAGGGTCCCTATGGCTACACCTTC. This sequence encodes CSVRQGPYGYTF. Variable domain in full (rest from reference TRBV29-1 and TRBJ1-2): SAVISQKPSRDICQRGTSLTIQCQVDSQVTMMFWYRQQPGQSLTLIATANQGSEATYESGFVIDKFPISRPNLTFSTLTVSNMSPEDSSIYLCSVRQGPYGYTFGSGTRLTVV.

The chain employs TRBV6-6 and TRBJ2-7, with TRBD1 matching 7 bases. Germline V CDR1 and CDR2: MNHNY, SVGAGI (reference sequence). Trimming at V came to 2 bases and at J to 4 bases, leaving 11 bases not matched to a gene. The CDR3 length is 16 residues. This CDR3 reads CASSYQTGTDRYEQYF. Written as DNA, the CDR3 is TGTGCCAGCAGTTACCAAACCGGGACAGACCGATACGAGCAGTACTTC.